A single sample is the source of the 2 T cell receptor beta chains below, sequenced in a study of post-analysis software for immune sequencing data. Sequencing libraries made from TCR beta cDNA carried unique molecular identifiers. From the PCR reads, TCRdb called clonotypes with MiXCR, one entry per CDR3 protein. The sample includes some 260,000 distinct CDR3 sequences, just over 35% seen only once; the top ten take under 5.5%. No antigens are known for them. Study-wide results and caveats: Compared with controls, patients had more of 4 to 6 TRBV segments, including TRBV5-6, TRBV5-1 and TRBV20-1.

Sequenced input: blood. Receptors were obtained from a girl between 10 and 17 years old with multiple sclerosis.

This clonotype was counted a few times. A read error may be the cause here, since a much bigger clone is one base away. V usage is TRBV6-1 and J usage is TRBJ2-1; tentative D call: TRBD2 (5 bases). Deletions cut 3 bases from V and 7 bases from J, with 19 bases between. The length of the CDR3 is 16 residues. The germline CDR1 and CDR2 sequences are MNHNS and SASEGT. The CDR3 DNA reads TGTGCCAGCAGTGACCATGGACTGACCGGAAGTAATGAGCAGTTCTTC. It encodes CASSDHGLTGSNEQFF.

As regards this clonotype: At one end the junction does not follow the germline gene, possibly because of a read error. The V gene is TRBV7-9, the J gene TRBJ2-5, with 12 nucleotides matching TRBD2. The length of the CDR3 is 15 residues. Germline assignment: CDR1 SEHNR and CDR2 FQNEAQ (reference sequence). CDR3 amino acids: CASSGTSGPQDTQYF. CDR3 coding DNA: TGTGCCAGCAGCGGGACTAGCGGGCCGCAAGACACCCAGTACTTC.